Listed below are T cell receptor beta chains from one sample, sequenced in a study of blood T cell repertoires in COVID-19. Using immunoSEQ multiplex PCR, the repertoire was profiled, and TCRdb retains in-frame clones only, with some absent. The repertoire holds fewer than 25,000 clones, with around 86% as singletons. The sequencing input was peripheral blood. Source of these receptors: a man between 70 and 80 years old with acute or convalescent COVID-19. Each CDR3 is given with its conserved first and last residue. The order of the fields is CDR3 DNA, CDR3 protein, J gene, D gene, V gene, clone size. A D gene is named only where the DNA matches it firmly. The size of a clone is reported for some rows only, either as once, few or many, or as a class for expanded clones.

TGTGCCAGCAGCCGCGGACCACAGGTGAATGAGCAGTTCTTC CASSRGPQVNEQFF TRBJ2-1 . TRBV3-1/TRBV3-2 once
TGTGCCAGCAGCCAACAGGGGTTGAACTATGGCTACACCTTC CASSQQGLNYGYTF TRBJ1-2 . TRBV3-1/TRBV3-2 .
TGCGCCAGCAGCCCGCGGATGAATGGAAACACCATATATTTT CASSPRMNGNTIYF TRBJ1-3 . TRBV5-1 .
TGTGCCAGCAGTGAAGCTTTTGGGGGGAATTCACCCCTCCACTTT CASSEAFGGNSPLHF TRBJ1-6 . TRBV6-1 .
TGTGCCAGCAGCGTGGGACATGTTAGCACTGAAGCTTTCTTT CASSVGHVSTEAFF TRBJ1-1 . TRBV9 .
TGCGCCAGCAGTGGAGCTAGCGGGGGAGTCAATGAGCAGTTCTTC CASSGASGGVNEQFF TRBJ2-1 TRBD2 TRBV10-2 .
TGTGCCAGCAGTTACTCCTGGACAGGGGTTAATTCACCCCTCCACTTT CASSYSWTGVNSPLHF TRBJ1-6 TRBD1 TRBV6-5 .
TGTGCCAGCAGCCTTGGGGGACAGCTTAACACTGAAGCTTTCTTT CASSLGGQLNTEAFF TRBJ1-1 TRBD1 TRBV7-2 .
TGTGCCAGCAGCTTATATTTGGGACAGTCCTACGAGCAGTACTTC CASSLYLGQSYEQYF TRBJ2-7 TRBD1 TRBV7-8 .
TGTGCCATCAGTGAGTTGGAGGCTAGCGGGAGCTCCTACAATGAGCAGTTCTTC CAISELEASGSSYNEQFF TRBJ2-1 TRBD2 TRBV10-3 .
TGTGCCAGCAGCCAAGGTTTAAATCAGTACTTC CASSQGLNQYF TRBJ2-7 . TRBV3-1/TRBV3-2 .
TGTGCCAGCAGTAAGGGACAGGGGGAGGGCTACACCTTC CASSKGQGEGYTF TRBJ1-2 TRBD1 TRBV27 .
TGTGCCAGTAGCAACAGGGGGCTCGGCAATCAGCCCCAGCATTTT CASSNRGLGNQPQHF TRBJ1-5 TRBD1 TRBV19 .
TGTGCCAGCTCACCACCGATCAAGGGGGAGCAGTACTTC CASSPPIKGEQYF TRBJ2-7 . TRBV18 once
TGTGCCAGCCGCCAAGGTCAGGGTTACGAGCAGTACTTC CASRQGQGYEQYF TRBJ2-7 . TRBV3-1/TRBV3-2 few
TGTGCCTGGTCTCAGGGCAGGGAAAAGGCACCCCTCCACTTT CAWSQGREKAPLHF TRBJ1-6 . TRBV30 .
TGTGCCACCAGTAACAGCGGGGGAGTGTACAATGAGCAGTTCTTC CATSNSGGVYNEQFF TRBJ2-1 TRBD2 TRBV24-1 once
TGTGCCAGCAGAGTTCCGGGACAGGTGAACACTGAAGCTTTCTTT CASRVPGQVNTEAFF TRBJ1-1 TRBD1 TRBV6-5 medium-sized
TGTGCCAGCAGCTTATTCGGGGGGCCGATGAACACCGGGGAGCTGTTTTTT CASSLFGGPMNTGELFF TRBJ2-2 . TRBV7-6 .
TGTGCCAGCAGTTTAAGGAGGGCGGGCGAAAAACTGTTTTTT CASSLRRAGEKLFF TRBJ1-4 . TRBV27 .
TGTGCCAGCAGCTTGGGAACCCTGAGCTCCTACGAGCAGTACTTC CASSLGTLSSYEQYF TRBJ2-7 . TRBV5-4 medium-sized
TGTGCTGGTCGTGGCGGGGGCGATCAGCCCCAGCATTTT CAGRGGGDQPQHF TRBJ1-5 . TRBV2 medium-sized
TGCGCCAGCAGTTCGACAGGAAACACCGGGGAGCTGTTTTTT CASSSTGNTGELFF TRBJ2-2 . TRBV5-1 .
TGTGCCAGCAGCCACACACAGGGGGCAGAAGGATCACCCCTCCACTTT CASSHTQGAEGSPLHF TRBJ1-6 TRBD1 TRBV3-1/TRBV3-2 once
TGCGCCAGCAGCCTCGACACCTTATTCCACGGAAACACCATATATTTT CASSLDTLFHGNTIYF TRBJ1-3 . TRBV5-1 .
TGCGCCAGCACCCGGGGACAGGGTAACACTGAAGCTTTCTTT CASTRGQGNTEAFF TRBJ1-1 TRBD1 TRBV5-1 .
TGTGCCAGTAAACTCGGCGGAGGGGCTAGCACAGATACGCAGTATTTT CASKLGGGASTDTQYF TRBJ2-3 . TRBV19 .
TGCGCCAGCAGCTTGGTCCTCCAAGAGACCCAGTACTTC CASSLVLQETQYF TRBJ2-5 . TRBV5-1 .
TGTGCCATCAGTGAGATAGCGGGGTCTGCGGAGACCCAGTACTTC CAISEIAGSAETQYF TRBJ2-5 TRBD2 TRBV10-3 .
TGCAGCGTGGCCCCTGGACAGGCAGATACGCAGTATTTT CSVAPGQADTQYF TRBJ2-3 TRBD1 TRBV29-1 medium-sized
TGTGCCAGCAGTTCGGGACAGGGAGGATCACCCCTCCACTTT CASSSGQGGSPLHF TRBJ1-6 TRBD1 TRBV6-6 .
TGTGCCAGCAGTTCCTACCGGACAGGGTTTAACTATGGCTACACCTTC CASSSYRTGFNYGYTF TRBJ1-2 TRBD1 TRBV27 .
TGTGCCAGCAGTTGGGGGGACAGGAATTCACCCCTCCACTTT CASSWGDRNSPLHF TRBJ1-6 TRBD1 TRBV27 .
TGTGCCAGTACCGTAAGGAGAAGTGAGGTGAACACTGAAGCTTTCTTT CASTVRRSEVNTEAFF TRBJ1-1 . TRBV19 .
TGTGCCAGCAGCCCACCTCTAGCGGGAGGTACGGGGGAGCAGTACTTC CASSPPLAGGTGEQYF TRBJ2-7 TRBD2 TRBV9 .
TGTGCCAGCAGCTACAGGGGACCCGACAGGACTGAAGCTTTCTTT CASSYRGPDRTEAFF TRBJ1-1 TRBD1 TRBV6-5 .
TGTGCCAGCAGCCAAGGCAGGGCAGATACGCAGTATTTT CASSQGRADTQYF TRBJ2-3 . TRBV3-1/TRBV3-2 .
TGTGCCAGCAGCTTTACAGGATTTAACCAGCCCCAGCATTTT CASSFTGFNQPQHF TRBJ1-5 . TRBV5-6 .
TGCGCCAGCAGCTTGGGGGAGAATGAGCAGTTCTTC CASSLGENEQFF TRBJ2-1 . TRBV5-1 .
TGTGCCAGCAGCGTTAGCGGGCTCTCCTACGAGCAGTACTTC CASSVSGLSYEQYF TRBJ2-7 TRBD2 TRBV9 .
TGTGCCAGCAGCAGGACAGGGAGGAGGAACACTGAAGCTTTCTTT CASSRTGRRNTEAFF TRBJ1-1 TRBD1 TRBV6-5 .
TGTGCCCCCTTCCAGGACAGGGGGCTTAGAAACACCATATATTTT CAPFQDRGLRNTIYF TRBJ1-3 TRBD1 TRBV5-3 .
TGTGCCAGCAGCTTCCGGACTAGCGTTGAGACCCAGTACTTC CASSFRTSVETQYF TRBJ2-5 TRBD2 TRBV5-6 .
TGTGCCAGCAGTTACTCGAAGGGGCGCAACTATGGCTACACCTTC CASSYSKGRNYGYTF TRBJ1-2 . TRBV6-2/TRBV6-3 .
TGTGCCAGTACCCCCCGGACTAGCGGGAGAGTTACCATTTACAATGAGCAGTTCTTC CASTPRTSGRVTIYNEQFF TRBJ2-1 TRBD2 TRBV19 .
TGTGCCAGTAGTCCGATCGGGGGTGGCTATGGCTACACCTTC CASSPIGGGYGYTF TRBJ1-2 . TRBV19 .
TGTGCCAGCAGTCCACAGGGATTTGATCAGCCCCAGCATTTT CASSPQGFDQPQHF TRBJ1-5 . TRBV6-5 .
TGTGCCAGTAGTACCCCCCACGACAGGGGAGGTTCACCCCTCCACTTT CASSTPHDRGGSPLHF TRBJ1-6 TRBD1 TRBV19 .
TGTGCCAGCACGGAGACAGGGAATGGACAGCCCCAGCATTTT CASTETGNGQPQHF TRBJ1-5 TRBD1 TRBV2 .
TGTGCCAGTAGTATGGTGGCAGCGAGCTCCTATAATTCACCCCTCCACTTT CASSMVAASSYNSPLHF TRBJ1-6 . TRBV19 .
TGTGCCAGCAGCGAGCGACAGACCGCTAACTATGGCTACACCTTC CASSERQTANYGYTF TRBJ1-2 . TRBV13 .
TGTGCCAGCAGCTTAGCCCCAGGGGACAGCACAGATACGCAGTATTTT CASSLAPGDSTDTQYF TRBJ2-3 . TRBV11-2 .
TGTGCCAGCAGCCCCCGTTTATTGAACACTGAAGCTTTCTTT CASSPRLLNTEAFF TRBJ1-1 . TRBV9 .
TGTGCCAGATCAACCGGGAGAACCTACGAGCAGTACTTC CARSTGRTYEQYF TRBJ2-7 . TRBV2 .
TGTGCCAGCAGCCCTCCAGCGGGAGGGAGATACAATGAGCAGTTCTTC CASSPPAGGRYNEQFF TRBJ2-1 TRBD2 TRBV7-2 .
TGCAGTGCTAGTGGGGTATCAGCGGGAGGGCGGACAGATACGCAGTATTTT CSASGVSAGGRTDTQYF TRBJ2-3 TRBD2 TRBV20-1 .
TGTGCCAGCAGCCACCTATCTCTCGAGCAGTACTTC CASSHLSLEQYF TRBJ2-7 . TRBV3-1/TRBV3-2 .
TGTGCCAGTAGTAGATCGGGACAGATGAATCAGCCCCAGCATTTT CASSRSGQMNQPQHF TRBJ1-5 TRBD1 TRBV19 .